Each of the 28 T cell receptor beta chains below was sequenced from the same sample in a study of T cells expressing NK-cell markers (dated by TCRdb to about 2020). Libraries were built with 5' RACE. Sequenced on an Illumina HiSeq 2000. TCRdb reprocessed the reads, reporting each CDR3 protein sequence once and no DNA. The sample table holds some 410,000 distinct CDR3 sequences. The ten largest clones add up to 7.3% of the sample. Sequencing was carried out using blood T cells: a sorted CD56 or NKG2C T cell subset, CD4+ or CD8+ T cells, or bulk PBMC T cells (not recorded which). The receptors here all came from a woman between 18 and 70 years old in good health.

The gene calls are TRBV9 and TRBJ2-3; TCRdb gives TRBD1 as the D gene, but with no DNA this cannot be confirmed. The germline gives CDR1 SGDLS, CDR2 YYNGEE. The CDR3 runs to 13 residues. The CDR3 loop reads CASSVRGADTQYF.

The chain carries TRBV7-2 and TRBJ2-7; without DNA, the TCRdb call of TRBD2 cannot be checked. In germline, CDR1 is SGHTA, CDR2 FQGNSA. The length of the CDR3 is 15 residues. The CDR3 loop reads CASSPGLAGTYEQYF.

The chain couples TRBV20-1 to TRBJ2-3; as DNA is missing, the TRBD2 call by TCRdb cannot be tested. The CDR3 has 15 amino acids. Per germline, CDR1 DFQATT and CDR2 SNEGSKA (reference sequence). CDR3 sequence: CSASGLAGITDTQYF.

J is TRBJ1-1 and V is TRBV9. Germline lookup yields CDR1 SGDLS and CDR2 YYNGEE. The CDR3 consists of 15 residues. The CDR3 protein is CASSAGAFRNTEAFF.

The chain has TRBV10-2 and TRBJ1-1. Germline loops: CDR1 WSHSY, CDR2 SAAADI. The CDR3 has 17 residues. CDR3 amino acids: CASSEFLAGRPGIKAFF.

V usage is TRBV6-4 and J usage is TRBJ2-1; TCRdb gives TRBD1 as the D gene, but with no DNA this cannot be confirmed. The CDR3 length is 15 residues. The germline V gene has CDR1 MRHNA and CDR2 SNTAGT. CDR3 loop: CASSERAGAGNEQFF.

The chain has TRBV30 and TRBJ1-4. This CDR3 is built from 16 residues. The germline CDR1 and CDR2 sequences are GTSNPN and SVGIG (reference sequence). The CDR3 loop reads CAWSVRKQGLNEKLFF.

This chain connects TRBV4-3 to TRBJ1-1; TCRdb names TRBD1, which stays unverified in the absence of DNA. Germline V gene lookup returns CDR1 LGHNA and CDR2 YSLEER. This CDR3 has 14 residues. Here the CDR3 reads CASSPTGVWTEAFF.

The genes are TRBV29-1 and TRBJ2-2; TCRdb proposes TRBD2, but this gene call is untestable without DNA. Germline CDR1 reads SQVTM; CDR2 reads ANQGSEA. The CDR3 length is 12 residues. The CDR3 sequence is CSGVAGTGELFF.

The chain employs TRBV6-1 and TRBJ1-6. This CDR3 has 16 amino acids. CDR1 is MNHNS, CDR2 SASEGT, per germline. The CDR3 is CASRSGGGAYNSPLHF.

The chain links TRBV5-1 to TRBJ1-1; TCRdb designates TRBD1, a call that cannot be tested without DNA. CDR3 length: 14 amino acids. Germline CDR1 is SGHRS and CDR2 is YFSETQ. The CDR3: CASSVTGDGTEAFF. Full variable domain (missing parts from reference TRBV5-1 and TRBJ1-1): KAGVTQTPRYLIKTRGQQVTLSCSPISGHRSVSWYQQTPGQGLQFLFEYFSETQRNKGNFPGRFSGRQFSNSRSEMNVSTLELGDSALYLCASSVTGDGTEAFFGQGTRLTVV.

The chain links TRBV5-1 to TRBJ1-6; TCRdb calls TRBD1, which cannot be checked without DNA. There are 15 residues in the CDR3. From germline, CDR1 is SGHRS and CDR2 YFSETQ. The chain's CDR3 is CASSFATGVDSPLHF.

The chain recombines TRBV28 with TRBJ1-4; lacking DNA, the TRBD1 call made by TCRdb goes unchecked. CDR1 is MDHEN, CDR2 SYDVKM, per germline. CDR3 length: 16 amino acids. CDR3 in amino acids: CASRLPGNGRNEKLFF.

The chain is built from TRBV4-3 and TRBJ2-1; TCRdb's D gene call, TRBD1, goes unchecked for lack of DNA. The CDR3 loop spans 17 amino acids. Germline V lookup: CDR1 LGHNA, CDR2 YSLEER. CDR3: CASSQDTGTASYNEQFF.

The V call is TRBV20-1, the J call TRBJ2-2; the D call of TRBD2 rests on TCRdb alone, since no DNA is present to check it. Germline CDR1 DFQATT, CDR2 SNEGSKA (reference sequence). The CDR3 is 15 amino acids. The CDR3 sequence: CSARVGSPLPGELFF.

The CDR3 here is CASTIYGTEAFF. The chain couples TRBV28 to TRBJ1-1. The germline CDR1 and CDR2 sequences are MDHEN and SYDVKM. CDR3 length: 12 amino acids.

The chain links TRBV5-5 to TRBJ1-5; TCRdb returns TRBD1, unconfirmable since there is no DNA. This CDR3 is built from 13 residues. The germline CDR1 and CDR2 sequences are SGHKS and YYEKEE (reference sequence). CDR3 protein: CASSFQGSQPQHF. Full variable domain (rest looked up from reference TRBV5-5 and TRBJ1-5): DAGVTQSPTHLIKTRGQQVTLRCSPISGHKSVSWYQQVLGQGPQFIFQYYEKEERGRGNFPDRFSARQFPNYSSELNVNALLLGDSALYLCASSFQGSQPQHFGDGTRLSIL.

The CDR3 sequence: CASSFLAGAGETQYF. The V call is TRBV7-2, the J call TRBJ2-5; TCRdb's D call of TRBD2 is untestable without DNA. The CDR3 has 15 residues. The germline gives CDR1 SGHTA, CDR2 FQGNSA. Drawing the rest from reference TRBV7-2 and TRBJ2-5, the complete variable domain is GAGVSQSPSNKVTEKGKDVELRCDPISGHTALYWYRQSLGQGLEFLIYFQGNSAPDKSGLPSDRFSAERTGGSVSTLTIQRTQQEDSAVYLCASSFLAGAGETQYFGPGTRLLVL.

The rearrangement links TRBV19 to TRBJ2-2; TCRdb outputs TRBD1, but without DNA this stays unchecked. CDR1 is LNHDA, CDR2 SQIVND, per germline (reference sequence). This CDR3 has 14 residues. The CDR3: CASSTGQNTGELFF.

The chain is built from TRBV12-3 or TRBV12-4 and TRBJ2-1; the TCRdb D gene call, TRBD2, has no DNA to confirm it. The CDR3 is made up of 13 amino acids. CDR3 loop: CASRGLGFLEQFF.

The CDR3 region is CASSYSTGGGEKLFF. V is TRBV6-5 and J is TRBJ1-4; no DNA is available, so the TRBD1 call from TCRdb remains unchecked. The CDR3 runs 15 residues. Germline V gene sequence: CDR1 MNHEY, CDR2 SVGAGI.

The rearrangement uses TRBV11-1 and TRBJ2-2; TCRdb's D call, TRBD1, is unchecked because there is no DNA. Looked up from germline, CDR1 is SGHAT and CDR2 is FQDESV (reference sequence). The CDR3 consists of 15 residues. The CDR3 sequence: CASSAGQRRAGELFF.

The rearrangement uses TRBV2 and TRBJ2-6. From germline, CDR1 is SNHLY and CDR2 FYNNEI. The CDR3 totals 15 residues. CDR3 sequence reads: CASSRQISGANVLTF. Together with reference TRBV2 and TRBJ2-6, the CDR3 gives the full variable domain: EPEVTQTPSHQVTQMGQEVILRCVPISNHLYFYWYRQILGQKVEFLVSFYNNEISEKSEIFDDQFSVERPDGSNFTLKIRSTKLEDSAMYFCASSRQISGANVLTFGAGSRLTVL.

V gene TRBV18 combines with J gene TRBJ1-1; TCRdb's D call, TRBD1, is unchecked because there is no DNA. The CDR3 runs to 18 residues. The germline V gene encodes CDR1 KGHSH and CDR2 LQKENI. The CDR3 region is CASSPPAAANRANTEAFF.

The CDR3 spells CASRRTNGGEQYF. The J gene is TRBJ2-7, the V gene TRBV12-3 or TRBV12-4; the D call from TCRdb, TRBD2, cannot be confirmed without DNA. This CDR3 has 13 residues.

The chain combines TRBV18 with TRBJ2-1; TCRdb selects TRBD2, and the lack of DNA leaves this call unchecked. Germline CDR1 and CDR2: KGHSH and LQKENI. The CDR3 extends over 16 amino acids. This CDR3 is CASSPGTRSPYNEQFF.

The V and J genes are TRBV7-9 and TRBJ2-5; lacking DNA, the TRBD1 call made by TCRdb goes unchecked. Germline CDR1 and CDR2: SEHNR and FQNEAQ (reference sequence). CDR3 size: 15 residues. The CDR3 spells CASSLPWTGQETQYF.

CDR3 region: CASSISGAVSNEQFF. The rearrangement joins TRBV7-3 to TRBJ2-1; TCRdb outputs TRBD2, but without DNA this stays unchecked. The germline V gene encodes CDR1 SGHTA and CDR2 FQGTGA. This CDR3 has 15 amino acids.